Below, 26 T cell receptor delta chains from the same sample are listed, as sequenced in a study of gamma-delta T cells after stem cell transplantation. TCRdb reanalyzed the RT-PCR reads using CATT. This sample has under 7,000 delta-chain clones; around a tenth occur once, and the top ten carry approximately 13%. Material: gamma-delta T cells. Receptors originate from a human donor. It is not recorded whose cells these are; they may come from a transplant donor.

V usage is TRDV1 and J usage is TRDJ1, with 9 nucleotides matching TRDD3. CDR1 and CDR2 from the germline V gene are TSWWSYY and QGS. This CDR3 comprises 20 residues. V lost 5 bases, J lost 3 bases, and 22 bases stayed unmatched. CDR3 region: CALGPNWEGIPRGYADKLIF. The DNA of the CDR3 is TGTGCTCTTGGGCCAAACTGGGAGGGTATTCCTAGGGGATACGCCGATAAACTCATCTTT.

By share, this clone ranks as medium-sized. The CDR3 DNA follows: TGTGCCTGTGACACCCTTACTGGGGGATCTGCACAACTCTTCTTT. Translating it yields CACDTLTGGSAQLFF. V usage is TRDV2 and J usage is TRDJ2, with 10 bases lining up with TRDD3. V was pared by 0 bases and J by 8 bases, with 5 bases of the junction left unmatched. This CDR3 has 15 residues. From germline, CDR1 is GEAIGNYY and CDR2 EKD.

By sample fraction, this clone is large. This sample includes further DNA sequences coding for the same CDR3. The J gene is TRDJ3, the V gene TRDV2, with D possibly matching TRDD3 (6 bases). The CDR3 has 21 amino acids. Germline V lookup: CDR1 GEAIGNYY, CDR2 EKD. V shed 0 bases and J shed 0 bases, with 20 bases lying between them. In DNA form, the CDR3 reads TGTGCCTGTGACACCGGCTGGGGAGCGCGGCCCGACTCCTGGGACACCCGACAGATGTTTTTC. Its translation: CACDTGWGARPDSWDTRQMFF.

This clone was detected a few times. This chain joins TRDV2 and TRDJ1, with 13 bases fitting TRDD3. J gave up 3 bases and V 3 bases, and 12 bases lay outside the gene matches. The germline gives CDR1 GEAIGNYY, CDR2 EKD. This CDR3 is built from 18 residues. The CDR3 sequence: CACDDLDWGIRSSDKLIF. DNA for the CDR3: TGTGCCTGTGACGACCTTGACTGGGGGATACGCAGTTCCGATAAACTCATCTTT.

This clone has a handful of counts. This chain uses TRDV2 with TRDJ3; 7 bases are shared with TRDD3. Germline trimming cut 0 bases from V and 1 base from J; bases unmatched to any gene: 8. CDR1 GEAIGNYY and CDR2 EKD come from the germline V gene. The CDR3 is 19 amino acids. The CDR3 nucleotides are TGTGCCTGTGACACCGAGGGATACCCCAGATCCTGGGACACCCGACAGATGTTTTTC. Encoded protein: CACDTEGYPRSWDTRQMFF.

By sample fraction, this clone is medium-sized. Other DNA sequences in the sample encode the same CDR3. V usage is TRDV2 and J usage is TRDJ1; 10 bases line up with TRDD3. V gave up 1 base and J gave up 2 bases; unmatched junction bases: 15. Germline CDR1 GEAIGNYY, CDR2 EKD. The CDR3 spans 19 residues. The CDR3 region is CACDTVFLGDNLGTDKLIF. As DNA, the CDR3 is TGTGCCTGTGACACAGTTTTCCTGGGGGATAATCTCGGAACCGATAAACTCATCTTT.

By share of the sample, this clone is medium-sized (0.01 to 0.1%). The chain combines TRDV2 with TRDJ3, with 7 positions matching TRDD3. V lost 3 bases, J lost 0 bases, and 1 base stayed unmatched. The CDR3 is 16 amino acids. The germline V gene has CDR1 GEAIGNYY and CDR2 EKD. CDR3 DNA: TGTGCCTGTGACTGGGGGAGCTCCTGGGACACCCGACAGATGTTTTTC. It yields the protein CACDWGSSWDTRQMFF.

A few counts support this clone. The rearrangement joins TRDV2 to TRDJ3; TRDD3 aligns across 9 bases. In germline, CDR1 is GEAIGNYY, CDR2 EKD. Trimming at V came to 0 bases and at J to 0 bases, leaving 5 bases not matched to a gene. The CDR3 contains 19 residues. The CDR3 DNA is TGTGCCTGTGACACCGTACTGGGGGAAACCTCCTGGGACACCCGACAGATGTTTTTC. Translation: CACDTVLGETSWDTRQMFF.

J is TRDJ1 and V is TRDV1; TRDD3 matches at 12 bases. CDR1 is TSWWSYY, CDR2 QGS, per germline. CDR3 length: 18 residues. The trim removed 1 base at V and 11 bases at J, leaving 17 bases unmatched. CDR3 residues: CALGEQNPSYWGILALIF. The CDR3, as DNA: TGTGCTCTTGGGGAACAGAATCCCTCGTACTGGGGGATACTGGCGCTCATCTTT.

This clone was picked up a small number of times. A clone one base away is much larger, so this may be a read error. This rearrangement joins TRDV2 to TRDJ1; 11 nucleotides agree with TRDD3. The CDR3 loop spans 16 amino acids. Germline V gene data show CDR1 as GEAIGNYY and CDR2 as EKD. With 2 bases clipped from V and 5 bases from J, the junction kept 9 bases outside the gene matches. The CDR3 here is CACDILLGDRSDKLIF. The CDR3 bases are TGTGCCTGTGACATTTTACTGGGGGATAGAAGTGATAAACTCATCTTT.

V gene TRDV2 combines with J gene TRDJ1, with 12 bases lining up with TRDD3. With 3 bases clipped from V and 0 bases from J, the junction kept 13 bases outside the gene matches. Per the germline V gene, CDR1 is GEAIGNYY and CDR2 is EKD. CDR3 length: 19 amino acids. The CDR3 sequence is CACDPISLGDTLDTDKLIF. The CDR3, as DNA: TGTGCCTGTGACCCGATTTCTCTGGGGGATACGCTAGACACCGATAAACTCATCTTT.

In this sample, this clone is medium-sized. The CDR3 spells CACDTVEGDTQESTDKLIF. DNA for the CDR3: TGTGCCTGTGACACCGTTGAGGGGGATACGCAAGAGAGTACCGATAAACTCATCTTT. The V call is TRDV2, the J call TRDJ1, with 10 bases lining up with TRDD3. V lost 0 bases to trimming and J lost 2 bases; unmatched junction nucleotides: 14. Germline CDR1 GEAIGNYY, CDR2 EKD. The CDR3 sequence is 19 residues long.

In this sample, this clone is medium-sized. The chain uses TRDV2 and TRDJ1, with 11 bases matching TRDD3. Trimming removed 1 base from V and 2 bases from J; junction bases left unmatched: 8. CDR1 is GEAIGNYY, CDR2 EKD, per germline. The CDR3 totals 17 residues. CDR3 coding DNA: TGTGCCTGTGACACTTTGGATGGGGGATACGCAACCGATAAACTCATCTTT. Its translation is CACDTLDGGYATDKLIF.

With respect to this clone: A far more abundant clone sits one base away, making this likely a read error. At the DNA level, this CDR3 is encoded by other sequences in the same sample as well. The CDR3 DNA reads as TGTGCCTGTGACACCGCGTCTCCTAGCTCCTGGGACACGCGACAGATGTTTTTC. Its translation is CACDTASPSSWDTRQMFF. This chain joins TRDV2 and TRDJ3; either TRDD2 or TRDD3 may supply D (5 bases each). Germline values: CDR1 GEAIGNYY, CDR2 EKD. The CDR3 loop spans 18 amino acids.

Comment on this clone: Germline is not matched at one junction end, which may reflect a read error. The chain employs TRDV2 and TRDJ1; D is ambiguous. This CDR3 is built from 14 residues. Germline-derived CDR1 and CDR2 are GEAIGNYY and EKD. The CDR3 nucleotides are TGTGCCTGTGACACCTTATTGGGCACCGATAAATTCATCTTT. This codes for CACDTLLGTDKFIF.

The V and J genes are TRDV2 and TRDJ1; 9 nucleotides agree with TRDD3. The CDR3 is 21 amino acids. V lost 0 bases and J lost 0; bases outside the gene matches: 19. Germline V gene lookup returns CDR1 GEAIGNYY and CDR2 EKD. This CDR3 reads CACDTVSGDWGYGCDTDKLIF. CDR3 DNA sequence: TGTGCCTGTGACACCGTTTCGGGGGACTGGGGATACGGATGCGACACCGATAAACTCATCTTT.

In its sample, this clone was seen a few times. TCRdb's listed protein matches a much larger clone and diverges from this DNA's translation at residue 4, likely through a read error; the protein shown comes from the DNA. The CDR3 DNA is TGTGCCTGTGGTCCTCTGAACTGGGGCCCCGAGAGGACCGATAAACTCATCTTT. Translated: CACGPLNWGPERTDKLIF. This sequence joins TRDV2 and TRDJ1; 7 bases line up with TRDD3. The CDR3 is 18 amino acids. Losses at the gene ends were 5 bases for V and 2 bases for J; bases not matched to a gene: 19. CDR1 is GEAIGNYY, CDR2 EKD, per germline.

The chain employs TRDV2 and TRDJ3; 8 bases fit TRDD3. This CDR3 region has 20 residues. V dropped 0 bases and J dropped 0; count of bases not matched to a gene: 9. Germline assignment: CDR1 GEAIGNYY and CDR2 EKD. The CDR3 DNA is TGTGCCTGTGACACCGGGTACTGGGGGGCCACCTCCTGGGACACCCGACAGATGTTTTTC. Residues: CACDTGYWGATSWDTRQMFF.

This clone ranks as medium-sized. The chain couples TRDV2 to TRDJ1; TRDD3 matches at 8 bases. Per germline, CDR1 GEAIGNYY and CDR2 EKD. CDR3 length: 19 amino acids. V gave up 3 bases and J gave up 0 bases; unmatched junction bases: 17. CDR3 sequence reads: CACDQLTGGLYGDTDKLIF. The CDR3, as DNA: TGTGCCTGTGACCAATTGACTGGGGGTCTATACGGGGACACCGATAAACTCATCTTT.

In regard to this clone: The sample contains more than one DNA sequence encoding this CDR3. The V call is TRDV2, the J call TRDJ1, with 7 nucleotides matching TRDD3. Germline V CDR1 and CDR2: GEAIGNYY, EKD. This CDR3 contains 14 residues. The J segment lost 4 bases and the V segment lost 1 base, leaving 5 bases of the junction unmatched. CDR3 sequence reads: CACDTLGGSDKLIF. The CDR3 DNA reads as TGTGCCTGTGACACTCTGGGGGGGAGCGATAAACTCATCTTT.

A word on this clone: The TCRdb protein comes from a much larger clone and disagrees with this DNA's translation at residue 5, likely due to a read error; the protein given here is derived from the DNA. This chain connects TRDV2 to TRDJ1; 13 bases match TRDD3. CDR1 and CDR2 (germline): GEAIGNYY, EKD. V lost 2 bases, J lost 0 bases, and 8 bases stayed unmatched. The CDR3 length is 18 residues. CDR3 protein: CACDSVLGDTGYTDKLIF. The CDR3 nucleotides read TGTGCCTGTGACAGCGTACTGGGGGATACGGGGTACACCGATAAACTCATCTTT.

This clone turned up a few times. A much larger clone differs by one base, so this may be a read error. Different DNA sequences within this sample yield the same CDR3. V and J are TRDV2 and TRDJ1, with TRDD3 identical over 11 bases. The CDR3 consists of 16 residues. V lost 3 bases to trimming and J lost 2 bases; unmatched junction nucleotides: 7. The germline CDR1 and CDR2 sequences are GEAIGNYY and EKD. The CDR3 DNA reads TGTGCCTGTGACCCGCTGGGGGATACCGGTACCGATAAACTCATCTTT. Its translation: CACDPLGDTGTDKLIF.

This clone was counted a few times. Being one base from a much bigger clone, this may be a read error. The sample has other DNA sequences that encode this CDR3 too. The rearrangement joins TRDV2 to TRDJ1, with 9 bases matching TRDD3. Germline V gene lookup returns CDR1 GEAIGNYY and CDR2 EKD. This CDR3 comprises 17 residues. CDR3: CACDTLLGDDDTDKLIF. The CDR3 nucleotides read TGTGCCTGTGACACTCTACTGGGGGACGACGACACCGATAAACTCATCTTC.

The sample holds a few counts of this clone. V and J are TRDV2 and TRDJ1; D may be TRDD3 (5 bases). The CDR3 has 15 amino acids. Germline CDR1 is GEAIGNYY and CDR2 is EKD. V lost 0 bases, J lost 8 bases, and 18 bases lay in between. This CDR3 is CACDTASGGEPKLIF. CDR3 nucleotide sequence: TGTGCCTGTGACACCGCTTCGGGGGGTGAGCCGAAACTCATCTTT.

A few counts support this clone. The chain carries TRDV2 and TRDJ1; weak D call: TRDD3 (5 bases). Germline V lookup: CDR1 GEAIGNYY, CDR2 EKD. The CDR3 extends over 20 amino acids. V was shortened by 1 base and J by 5 bases, with 31 bases between the two germline ends. In nucleotides, the CDR3 is TGTGCCTGTGACACAGTTGCTGGGAGATACAGCCGGGCTGTCGCTGATAAACTCATCTTT. This encodes CACDTVAGRYSRAVADKLIF.

As concerns this clone: A junction end diverges from the germline sequence, so it may reflect a read error. Within the sample, other DNA sequences also encode this same CDR3. The V and J genes are TRDV2 and TRDJ3; TRDD3 is a possible D gene (5 bases). The CDR3 contains 18 residues. From germline, CDR1 is GEAIGNYY and CDR2 EKD. Here the CDR3 DNA reads TGTGCCTGTGACACCGCGTCTCCCAGCTCCTGGGACACCCGACAAATGTTTTTC. It yields the protein CACDTASPSSWDTRQMFF.